The TCR beta chain under discussion was sequenced for a study of cytomegalovirus exposure and HLA in healthy donors. Vbeta (60) and Jbeta (13) primers were used in the PCR. The protocol was immunoSEQ multiplex PCR, while the TCRdb copy is restricted to in-frame clones and leaves out a portion. The sample has 150,000 to 200,000 clones; roughly 70% are singletons. Findings and caveats of the study: Across HLA loci, a later analysis found differing TCR association rates, with DRB1 most and HLA-C fewest.

Notes on this clone: Its specificity is not known.

The V segment lost 0 bases and the J segment 6 bases; nucleotides outside the gene matches: 7. The CDR3 is 15 amino acids. The germline gives CDR1 SGHRS, CDR2 YFSETQ. The sequenced sample was PBMCs. This chain connects TRBV5-1 to TRBJ2-3, with TRBD2 matching 7 bases. This clonotype was sampled from a woman aged 40 to 49 in good health and CMV-seropositive. DNA for the CDR3: TGCGCCAGCAGCTTGGGGGCGGGAGTCGGTGATACGCAGTATTTT. It specifies CASSLGAGVGDTQYF.